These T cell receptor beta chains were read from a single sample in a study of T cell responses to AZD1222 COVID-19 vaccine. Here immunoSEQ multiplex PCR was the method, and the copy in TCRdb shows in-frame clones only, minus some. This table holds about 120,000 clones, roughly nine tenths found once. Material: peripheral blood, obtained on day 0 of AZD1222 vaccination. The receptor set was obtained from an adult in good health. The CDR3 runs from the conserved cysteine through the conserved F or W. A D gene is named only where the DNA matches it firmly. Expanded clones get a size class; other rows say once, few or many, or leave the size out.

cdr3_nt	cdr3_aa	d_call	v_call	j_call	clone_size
TGTGCCAGCAAGGCGGTTATAACTTCACCCCTCCACTTT	CASKAVITSPLHF	-	TRBV6-5	TRBJ1-6	-
TGTGCCAGCAGCCAATTCCCGGGACAGGTCGGCATGAACACTGAAGCTTTCTTT	CASSQFPGQVGMNTEAFF	TRBD1	TRBV3-1/TRBV3-2	TRBJ1-1	-
TGTGCCTGGGGACCCCACGACAGGGCTAACTATGGCTACACCTTC	CAWGPHDRANYGYTF	TRBD1	TRBV30	TRBJ1-2	-
TGTGCCAGCAGCCGGTCGCCAGTGAACACTGAAGCTTTCTTT	CASSRSPVNTEAFF	-	TRBV5-8	TRBJ1-1	-
TGTGCCAGCAGCCTCCTAACTGGGGCCAACGTCCTGACTTTC	CASSLLTGANVLTF	-	TRBV3-1/TRBV3-2	TRBJ2-6	-
TGTGCCAGCAGTTTAGGACAGGGACGGGTAGGGAACACTGAAGCTTTCTTT	CASSLGQGRVGNTEAFF	TRBD1	TRBV27	TRBJ1-1	-
TGTGCCAGCGAACCCCCAGGGGGGACTGGGAGCACCATATATTTT	CASEPPGGTGSTIYF	TRBD1	TRBV19	TRBJ1-3	-
TGTGCCAGCAGGCCTGGGGAGAGCTATGGCTACACCTTC	CASRPGESYGYTF	-	TRBV2	TRBJ1-2	-
TGTGCCAGTAGTAATAGAAACACCATATATTTT	CASSNRNTIYF	-	TRBV19	TRBJ1-3	few
TGTGCCAGCAGCTTATCCAATGGGGATGGCTACACCTTC	CASSLSNGDGYTF	-	TRBV11-1	TRBJ1-2	-
TGTGCCATCAGTGGGTCGAGACAGGGGGCCGGGGAGCTGTTTTTT	CAISGSRQGAGELFF	TRBD1	TRBV10-3	TRBJ2-2	-
TGTGCCAGCAGGTTCCGGGACGGTGAAGCTTTCTTT	CASRFRDGEAFF	-	TRBV7-2	TRBJ1-1	-
TGTGCCAGCAGCCCGCCTCGGGGTGGGAGGGGTATAGAGACCCAGTACTTC	CASSPPRGGRGIETQYF	TRBD2	TRBV3-1/TRBV3-2	TRBJ2-5	-
TGTGCCAGCAGCTTAGGGGGCTCCTACGAGACCCAGTACTTC	CASSLGGSYETQYF	-	TRBV7-6	TRBJ2-5	-
TGTGCCAGCAGCCCATGGACAGGGGGCGCGGGTCAGCCCCAGCATTTT	CASSPWTGGAGQPQHF	TRBD1	TRBV7-9	TRBJ1-5	-
TGTGCCAGTAGTAGTTCTTGGCGGTTTTACAATGAGCAGTTCTTC	CASSSSWRFYNEQFF	-	TRBV19	TRBJ2-1	-
TGTGCCAGCAGCAAGGGGACTCACACCGGGGAGCTGTTTTTT	CASSKGTHTGELFF	-	TRBV5-8	TRBJ2-2	-
TGTGCCACCAGCAGAGATGGTGGGGCGGCGGTGTACAATGAGCAGTTCTTC	CATSRDGGAAVYNEQFF	-	TRBV15	TRBJ2-1	-
TGTGCCAGTAGTGCACGGACAGGGACCAGCAATCAGCCCCAGCATTTT	CASSARTGTSNQPQHF	TRBD1	TRBV19	TRBJ1-5	-
TGTGCCAGCAGTGGGCGGGATGTGGGCAATCAGCCCCAGCATTTT	CASSGRDVGNQPQHF	-	TRBV2	TRBJ1-5	-
TGTGCCACCAGCAGAGATCTAGCGGGAGGGGGAGAGACCCAGTACTTC	CATSRDLAGGGETQYF	TRBD2	TRBV15	TRBJ2-5	-
TGTGCCAGCAGCCTGTACCTAGGGACAGATACGCAGTATTTT	CASSLYLGTDTQYF	-	TRBV7-2	TRBJ2-3	-
TGTGCCAGCAGGAACAGAGAAGCGCAGTACTTC	CASRNREAQYF	-	TRBV6-1	TRBJ2-7	-
TGTGCCAGCAGTTCGACGGTTTCGGGCGAGCAGTACTTC	CASSSTVSGEQYF	-	TRBV6-6	TRBJ2-7	-
TGTGCCAGCAGCTTGGGACTAGCGGGAGAGGAGACCCAGTACTTC	CASSLGLAGEETQYF	TRBD2	TRBV5-5	TRBJ2-5	-
TGTGCCAGCAGTTACCGAGGAGGGGGCTTCCCCGGGGAGCTGTTTTTT	CASSYRGGGFPGELFF	-	TRBV27	TRBJ2-2	once
TGTGCCAGCAGCGGTCCGTCAGGGTCTTTAGGGGAGACCCAGTACTTC	CASSGPSGSLGETQYF	-	TRBV2	TRBJ2-5	-
TGTGCCAGCAGTGCCCTCGTGACTAGCGGGGTGGAGAATACGCAGTATTTT	CASSALVTSGVENTQYF	TRBD2	TRBV2	TRBJ2-3	-
TGTGCCACCAGCAGAGCGAGAAGACAGATCGGTGATTCCTACGAGCAGTACTTC	CATSRARRQIGDSYEQYF	-	TRBV15	TRBJ2-7	-
TGTGCCACCACCCACCCGGAGAGAGGGGGTCAGCAGTACTTC	CATTHPERGGQQYF	-	TRBV24-1	TRBJ2-7	once
TGTGCCTGGAGTGTACTTCAGGGGGATCAGCCCCAGCATTTT	CAWSVLQGDQPQHF	TRBD1	TRBV30	TRBJ1-5	-
TGTGCCAGCAGCTTTAGCACAGATACGCAGTATTTT	CASSFSTDTQYF	-	TRBV7-2	TRBJ2-3	-
TGTGCCAGCAGGCGCAACAGAGTAAACACTGAAGCTTTCTTT	CASRRNRVNTEAFF	-	TRBV2	TRBJ1-1	few